Sequencing of this T cell receptor beta chain was carried out in a study of T cell responses to AZD1222 COVID-19 vaccine. Profiling relied on immunoSEQ multiplex PCR, and the TCRdb table lists in-frame clones only, not all of them. The table records 25,000 to 30,000 clones, over 80% of them present only once. Study-wide findings and caveats: Clonal diversity may have been underestimated in mostly white British donors. Baseline seropositivity occurred in only a handful of AZD1222 recipients. Repertoires in all cases were sampled only once the peak T cell response had passed. Following two doses of AZD1222, Spike-specific TCR breadth and depth rose.

About this clone itself: Its antigen remains unidentified.

This CDR3 comprises 17 residues. Germline CDR1 and CDR2: KGHSH and LQKENI. V was shortened by 3 bases and J by 6 bases, with 21 bases between the two germline ends. The material was peripheral blood, obtained 28 days after the second AZD1222 dose. The chain carries TRBV18 and TRBJ2-1, with D possibly TRBD2 on 6 matching bases. The sequence was obtained from an adult who received the AZD1222 COVID-19 vaccine. The CDR3, as DNA: TGTGCCAGCTCACCTCCCCCCGGGAGTCGGGGAGGCAATGAGCAGTTCTTC. Amino acid sequence: CASSPPPGSRGGNEQFF.